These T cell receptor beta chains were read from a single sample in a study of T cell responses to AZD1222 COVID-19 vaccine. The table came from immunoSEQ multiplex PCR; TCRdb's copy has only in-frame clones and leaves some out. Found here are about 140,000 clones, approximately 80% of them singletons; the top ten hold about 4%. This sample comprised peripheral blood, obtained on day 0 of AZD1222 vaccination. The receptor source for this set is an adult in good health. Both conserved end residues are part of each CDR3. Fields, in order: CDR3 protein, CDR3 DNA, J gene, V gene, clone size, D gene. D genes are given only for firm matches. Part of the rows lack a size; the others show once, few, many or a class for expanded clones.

CDR3: CASSPQGIREKLFF
DNA: TGTGCCAGCAGCCCGCAGGGGATCAGGGAAAAACTGTTTTTT
J: TRBJ1-4
V: TRBV11-2
size: .
D: .

CDR3: CASSATDRGNEQYF
DNA: TGTGCCAGCTCAGCTACGGACAGGGGTAACGAGCAGTACTTC
J: TRBJ2-7
V: TRBV18
size: .
D: TRBD1

CDR3: CASSLSGDSYEQYF
DNA: TGTGCCAGCAGTTTATCGGGGGATTCCTACGAGCAGTACTTC
J: TRBJ2-7
V: TRBV27
size: .
D: .

CDR3: CAWDRQGVVGMEKLFF
DNA: TGTGCCTGGGACCGACAGGGGGTCGTTGGAATGGAAAAACTGTTTTTT
J: TRBJ1-4
V: TRBV30
size: .
D: TRBD1

CDR3: CASSSLQGASYPGELFF
DNA: TGCGCCAGCAGCTCGCTCCAGGGGGCGAGTTATCCCGGGGAGCTGTTTTTT
J: TRBJ2-2
V: TRBV5-1
size: once
D: TRBD1

CDR3: CASSPEVAETQYF
DNA: TGTGCCAGCTCACCAGAGGTAGCCGAGACCCAGTACTTC
J: TRBJ2-5
V: TRBV18
size: once
D: .

CDR3: CAWEGTGNTEAFF
DNA: TGTGCCTGGGAAGGGACAGGGAACACTGAAGCTTTCTTT
J: TRBJ1-1
V: TRBV30
size: .
D: TRBD1

CDR3: CASSIWGASTDTQYF
DNA: TGTGCCAGTAGTATTTGGGGGGCTAGCACAGATACGCAGTATTTT
J: TRBJ2-3
V: TRBV19
size: .
D: .

CDR3: CASSPGQGKSPEAFF
DNA: TGTGCCAGCAGCCCCGGACAGGGTAAGTCGCCTGAAGCTTTCTTT
J: TRBJ1-1
V: TRBV5-4
size: .
D: TRBD1

CDR3: CASSLPGDNTEAFF
DNA: TGTGCCAGCAGTTTACCAGGGGATAACACTGAAGCTTTCTTT
J: TRBJ1-1
V: TRBV27
size: .
D: .

CDR3: CASSYGARGTDTQYF
DNA: TGTGCCAGCAGTTACGGGGCTAGGGGCACAGATACGCAGTATTTT
J: TRBJ2-3
V: TRBV6-5
size: .
D: .

CDR3: CASTGRASSYNSPLHF
DNA: TGTGCCAGCACGGGCAGGGCGAGCTCCTATAATTCACCCCTCCACTTT
J: TRBJ1-6
V: TRBV2
size: .
D: .

CDR3: CASSKAGHCTDTQYF
DNA: TGTGCCAGCAGCAAAGCCGGACATTGCACAGATACGCAGTATTTT
J: TRBJ2-3
V: TRBV21-1
size: .
D: .

CDR3: CASSPGSHTIYF
DNA: TGTGCCAGCAGCCCTGGTTCGCACACCATATATTTT
J: TRBJ1-3
V: TRBV3-1/TRBV3-2
size: .
D: .

CDR3: CASSGGTGQGKYYQPQHF
DNA: TGTGCCAGCAGTGGGGGGACGGGACAGGGTAAATATTATCAGCCCCAGCATTTT
J: TRBJ1-5
V: TRBV2
size: .
D: TRBD1

CDR3: CASSPSEVDYGYTF
DNA: TGTGCCAGCAGCCCGTCTGAGGTCGACTATGGCTACACCTTC
J: TRBJ1-2
V: TRBV14
size: .
D: .

CDR3: CASSPGLETQYF
DNA: TGTGCCAGCAGTCCAGGTTTAGAGACCCAGTACTTC
J: TRBJ2-5
V: TRBV12-3/TRBV12-4
size: .
D: .

CDR3: CASSSTGIEGYTF
DNA: TGTGCCAGCAGTTCCACAGGGATCGAAGGCTACACCTTC
J: TRBJ1-2
V: TRBV27
size: .
D: .

CDR3: CSVLLETQYF
DNA: TGCAGCGTTCTACTGGAGACCCAGTACTTC
J: TRBJ2-5
V: TRBV29-1
size: .
D: .

CDR3: CASSPLGGGRQETQYF
DNA: TGTGCCAGCAGCCCCCTTGGAGGGGGCCGGCAAGAGACCCAGTACTTC
J: TRBJ2-5
V: TRBV3-1/TRBV3-2
size: .
D: .

CDR3: CATSDLGRNQPQHF
DNA: TGTGCCACCAGTGATTTGGGCAGGAATCAGCCCCAGCATTTT
J: TRBJ1-5
V: TRBV24-1
size: .
D: .

CDR3: CASRSLSGNTIYF
DNA: TGTGCCAGCAGGAGCCTCTCTGGAAACACCATATATTTT
J: TRBJ1-3
V: TRBV6-5
size: .
D: .

CDR3: CASSYLGANEKLFF
DNA: TGTGCCAGCAGCTATCTTGGGGCTAATGAAAAACTGTTTTTT
J: TRBJ1-4
V: TRBV3-1/TRBV3-2
size: .
D: .

CDR3: CASRRLAAGELFF
DNA: TGTGCCAGCAGAAGACTAGCGGCCGGGGAGCTGTTTTTT
J: TRBJ2-2
V: TRBV28
size: .
D: TRBD2

CDR3: CAGTGPYEQYF
DNA: TGTGCCGGGACAGGGCCCTACGAGCAGTACTTC
J: TRBJ2-7
V: TRBV30
size: .
D: TRBD1

CDR3: CASSQDLGYNQPQHF
DNA: TGTGCCAGCAGCCAAGATCTGGGTTACAATCAGCCCCAGCATTTT
J: TRBJ1-5
V: TRBV3-1/TRBV3-2
size: .
D: .

CDR3: CAWNRGAYEQYF
DNA: TGTGCCTGGAATCGAGGCGCCTACGAGCAGTACTTC
J: TRBJ2-7
V: TRBV30
size: .
D: .

CDR3: CASSEQALSPLHF
DNA: TGTGCCAGCAGTGAACAGGCCCTTTCACCCCTCCACTTT
J: TRBJ1-6
V: TRBV2
size: .
D: .

CDR3: CASNRGNQPQHF
DNA: TGTGCCAGCAACAGAGGCAATCAGCCCCAGCATTTT
J: TRBJ1-5
V: TRBV28
size: .
D: .

CDR3: CASSSKTGPNSPLHF
DNA: TGTGCCAGCAGTTCTAAGACAGGGCCAAATTCACCCCTCCACTTT
J: TRBJ1-6
V: TRBV6-5
size: .
D: TRBD1

CDR3: CSVGVSNQPQHF
DNA: TGCAGCGTTGGAGTTAGCAATCAGCCCCAGCATTTT
J: TRBJ1-5
V: TRBV29-1
size: .
D: .

CDR3: CASMSPFVGSPLHF
DNA: TGTGCCAGCATGAGTCCATTCGTCGGGTCACCCCTCCACTTT
J: TRBJ1-6
V: TRBV27
size: .
D: .

CDR3: CASSERFWLFF
DNA: TGTGCCAGCAGTGAACGGTTTTGGCTGTTTTTT
J: TRBJ2-2
V: TRBV6-1
size: .
D: .

CDR3: CASSTTGNTEAFF
DNA: TGCGCCAGCAGCACGACAGGGAACACTGAAGCTTTCTTT
J: TRBJ1-1
V: TRBV5-1
size: .
D: .

CDR3: CSVPGRDGSYEQYF
DNA: TGCAGCGTCCCCGGGAGAGACGGGTCCTACGAGCAGTACTTC
J: TRBJ2-7
V: TRBV29-1
size: .
D: .

CDR3: CAWSTGAVPQHF
DNA: TGTGCCTGGAGTACGGGCGCGGTGCCCCAGCATTTT
J: TRBJ1-5
V: TRBV30
size: once
D: .

CDR3: CSVRSSYEQYF
DNA: TGCAGCGTCCGGAGCTCCTACGAGCAGTACTTC
J: TRBJ2-7
V: TRBV29-1
size: .
D: .

CDR3: CASSLGRQQSSGNTIYF
DNA: TGTGCCAGCAGCTTAGGTAGACAGCAGAGCTCTGGAAACACCATATATTTT
J: TRBJ1-3
V: TRBV7-9
size: .
D: .

CDR3: CASSPRRNEKLFF
DNA: TGTGCCAGCAGCCCCAGGCGAAATGAAAAACTGTTTTTT
J: TRBJ1-4
V: TRBV9
size: .
D: .

CDR3: CASSLGATGTLMIYEQYF
DNA: TGTGCCAGCAGCTTAGGTGCCACCGGGACACTGATGATCTACGAGCAGTACTTC
J: TRBJ2-7
V: TRBV11-2
size: .
D: .

CDR3: CAGKGGLSTERKDNQPQHF
DNA: TGTGCCGGGAAAGGGGGGCTTTCGACAGAACGAAAGGACAATCAGCCCCAGCATTTT
J: TRBJ1-5
V: TRBV6-4
size: .
D: .

CDR3: CASSFGPQGATIYF
DNA: TGTGCCAGCAGCTTTGGCCCCCAAGGGGCCACCATATATTTT
J: TRBJ1-3
V: TRBV5-6
size: .
D: .

CDR3: CASSQTGGNSPLHF
DNA: TGCGCCAGCAGCCAAACAGGGGGAAATTCACCCCTCCACTTT
J: TRBJ1-6
V: TRBV5-1
size: .
D: TRBD1

CDR3: CASSYSRGREYEQYF
DNA: TGTGCCAGCAGTTACTCCCGGGGGCGCGAGTACGAGCAGTACTTC
J: TRBJ2-7
V: TRBV6-2/TRBV6-3
size: .
D: .

CDR3: CASSLVPNVGTPGNTIYF
DNA: TGTGCCAGCAGCTTAGTACCTAACGTCGGGACACCTGGAAACACCATATATTTT
J: TRBJ1-3
V: TRBV11-2
size: many
D: .

CDR3: CASKYQVDRFGSTNEKLFF
DNA: TGTGCCAGCAAATACCAAGTTGACAGGTTTGGTTCAACTAATGAAAAACTGTTTTTT
J: TRBJ1-4
V: TRBV2
size: .
D: .

CDR3: CASSLTSARSSLSYTF
DNA: TGTGCCAGCAGCTTGACGTCAGCGAGGTCTTCGCTTAGCTACACCTTC
J: TRBJ1-2
V: TRBV5-8
size: .
D: .

CDR3: CASGSPHTEAFF
DNA: TGTGCTAGTGGTTCCCCGCACACTGAAGCTTTCTTT
J: TRBJ1-1
V: TRBV12-5
size: .
D: .

CDR3: CASDRGSNQPQHF
DNA: TGTGCCTCAGACAGGGGGAGCAATCAGCCCCAGCATTTT
J: TRBJ1-5
V: TRBV30
size: .
D: TRBD1

CDR3: CASGLGQVNQPQHF
DNA: TGTGCCTCTGGTCTGGGTCAAGTGAATCAGCCCCAGCATTTT
J: TRBJ1-5
V: TRBV2
size: .
D: .

CDR3: CASSSAGQATNEKLFF
DNA: TGCGCCAGCAGCTCCGCGGGACAGGCAACTAATGAAAAACTGTTTTTT
J: TRBJ1-4
V: TRBV5-1
size: .
D: TRBD1

CDR3: CASSPPGHGSGNTIYF
DNA: TGTGCCAGCTCACCGCCGGGACATGGCTCTGGAAACACCATATATTTT
J: TRBJ1-3
V: TRBV18
size: once
D: .

CDR3: CASTPNTEAFF
DNA: TGTGCCAGCACACCTAACACTGAAGCTTTCTTT
J: TRBJ1-1
V: TRBV2
size: once
D: .

CDR3: CASSTPTLDSGNTIYF
DNA: TGTGCCAGCAGTACTCCCACCTTAGACTCTGGAAACACCATATATTTT
J: TRBJ1-3
V: TRBV28
size: .
D: .

CDR3: CASSLDGPGDTQYF
DNA: TGCGCCAGCAGCTTGGATGGGCCGGGAGATACGCAGTATTTT
J: TRBJ2-3
V: TRBV5-1
size: .
D: .

CDR3: CASSLGGQAETQYF
DNA: TGTGCCAGCAGTCTGGGCGGACAGGCAGAGACCCAGTACTTC
J: TRBJ2-5
V: TRBV28
size: .
D: TRBD1

CDR3: CSAIDPGQPFYGYTF
DNA: TGCAGTGCTATTGACCCGGGACAGCCATTTTATGGCTACACCTTC
J: TRBJ1-2
V: TRBV20-1
size: .
D: TRBD1

CDR3: CASSAGGGRGLDEQYF
DNA: TGTGCCAGCAGCGCAGGCGGGGGCAGGGGGCTCGACGAGCAGTACTTC
J: TRBJ2-7
V: TRBV9
size: .
D: .

CDR3: CASSYGGLWETQYF
DNA: TGTGCCAGCAGTTACGGGGGGCTTTGGGAGACCCAGTACTTC
J: TRBJ2-5
V: TRBV6-5
size: .
D: .